This entry describes one T cell receptor beta chain. Its antigen is unidentified. Germline V gene lookup returns CDR1 SGHDN and CDR2 FVKESK. The CDR3 runs 14 residues. Trimming left V 4 bases short and J 1 base short, with 10 bases between. This sample stems from a study of cytomegalovirus exposure and HLA in healthy donors. Findings of the study overall: An analysis done earlier found most TCR beta V segments productive about 90% or about 30% of the time. An analysis was carried out at a later point. It showed that HLA-associated TCR beta chains were more clonally expanded than equally common non-associated chains.

PCR primers comprised 60 Vbeta and 13 Jbeta primers. In the authors' workflow: Later reanalysis found 70 million to 95 million unique TCR beta chains, around 9.9 million of them shared. This table comes from immunoSEQ multiplex PCR, and its TCRdb copy is limited to in-frame clones, with some not included. V, J and clone size were drawn from that table, and D and trimming were deduced from the DNA. Of tens of thousands of clones in the sample, roughly 63% were seen once. The sequencing sample was made of PBMCs. The rearrangement uses TRBV14 and TRBJ1-1, with D possibly being TRBD1 (5 bases). This receptor was identified in a woman aged 45-59 years in good health and CMV-seropositive. This CDR3 reads CASSRVGGNTEAFF. DNA for the CDR3: TGTGCCAGCAGCCGCGTCGGGGGGAACACTGAAGCTTTCTTT.